A single sample is the source of the 5 T cell receptor beta chains below, sequenced in a study of T-cell memory formation after mild COVID-19. TCRdb re-called the 5' RACE reads with MiXCR, one entry per CDR3 protein. Among 580,000 or so distinct CDR3 sequences listed, roughly a sixth were seen once. Sample: PBMCs or a T cell subset sorted from them (not recorded which). The origin of the receptors is an adult woman who had mild COVID-19 (a few samples of this study predate the infection). Cell type and time point are not known.

The chain carries TRBV6-2 or TRBV6-3 and TRBJ2-1, with unresolved D. The CDR3 is 11 residues long. V was trimmed by 2 bases and J by 6 bases, leaving 2 bases between them. In germline, CDR1 is MNHEY, CDR2 SVGEGT. The CDR3 protein is CASSYINEQFF. CDR3 in DNA: TGTGCCAGCAGTTACATCAATGAGCAGTTCTTC.

The chain employs TRBV20-1 and TRBJ2-1; 7 bases map to TRBD2. The CDR3 contains 15 residues. V shed 6 bases and J 6 bases; nucleotides not matched to a gene: 14. Germline V lookup: CDR1 DFQATT, CDR2 SNEGSKA (reference sequence). CDR3 coding DNA: TGCAGTGCCGGGTGGAGGAGCGGGGCCCGCAATGAGCAGTTCTTC. It codes for CSAGWRSGARNEQFF.

The rearrangement links TRBV29-1 to TRBJ2-7; the D gene is possibly TRBD2 (5 bases). V dropped 4 bases and J dropped 7 bases, with 17 bases sitting between them. The germline V gene encodes CDR1 SQVTM and CDR2 ANQGSEA. The CDR3 runs 13 residues. This CDR3 is CSVVPSGSVEQYF. In nucleotides, the CDR3 is TGCAGCGTTGTCCCCTCGGGGTCTGTAGAGCAGTACTTC.

This clonotype was seen a few times. The gene calls are TRBV5-6 and TRBJ2-7; 7 positions match TRBD2. The V gene's germline CDR1 is SGHDT and CDR2 YYEEEE. CDR3 size: 16 residues. Trimming took 2 bases from V and 0 from J; bases not matched to a gene: 8. DNA for the CDR3: TGTGCCAGCAGCTTCCGAAGCGGGGTTCCCTCCTACGAGCAGTACTTC. Encoded protein: CASSFRSGVPSYEQYF.

The V call is TRBV12-3 or TRBV12-4, the J call TRBJ2-2, with 10 nucleotides matching TRBD1. V shed 2 bases, J shed 5 bases, and the junction held 8 bases outside the gene matches. CDR3 length: 17 residues. For the CDR3, the DNA is TGTGCCAGCAGTTTATCCCGGGACAGGGGCGCTACCGGGGAGCTGTTTTTT. Encoded protein: CASSLSRDRGATGELFF.